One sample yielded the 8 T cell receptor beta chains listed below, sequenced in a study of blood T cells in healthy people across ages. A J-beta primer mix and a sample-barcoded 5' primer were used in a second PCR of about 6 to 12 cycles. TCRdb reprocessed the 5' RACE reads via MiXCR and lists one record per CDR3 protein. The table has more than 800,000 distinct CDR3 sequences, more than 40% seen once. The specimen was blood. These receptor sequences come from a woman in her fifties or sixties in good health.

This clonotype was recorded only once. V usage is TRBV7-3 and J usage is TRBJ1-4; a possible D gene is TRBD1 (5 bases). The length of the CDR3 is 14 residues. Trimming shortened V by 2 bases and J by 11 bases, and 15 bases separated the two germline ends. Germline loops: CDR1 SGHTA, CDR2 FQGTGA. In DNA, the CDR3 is TGTGCCAGCAGCTTATCAGGGTCATCAGGGAAACTGTTTTTT. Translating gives CASSLSGSSGKLFF.

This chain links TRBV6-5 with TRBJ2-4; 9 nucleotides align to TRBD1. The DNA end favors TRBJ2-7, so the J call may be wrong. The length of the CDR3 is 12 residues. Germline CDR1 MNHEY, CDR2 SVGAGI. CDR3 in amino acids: CASGRDRDEQYF. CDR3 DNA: TGTGCCAGCGGCCGGGACAGGGACGAGCAGTACTTC.

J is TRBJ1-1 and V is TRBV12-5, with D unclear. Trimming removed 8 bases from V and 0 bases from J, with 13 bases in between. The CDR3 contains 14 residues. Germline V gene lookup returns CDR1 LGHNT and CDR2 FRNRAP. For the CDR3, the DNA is TGTGCTAGTTACCCAACACGGATGAACACTGAAGCTTTCTTT. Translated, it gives CASYPTRMNTEAFF.

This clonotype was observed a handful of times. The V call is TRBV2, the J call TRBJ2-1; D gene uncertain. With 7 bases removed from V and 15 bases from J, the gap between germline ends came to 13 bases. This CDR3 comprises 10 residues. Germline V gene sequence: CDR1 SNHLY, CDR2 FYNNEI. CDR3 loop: CASMASRAFF. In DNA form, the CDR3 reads TGTGCCAGCATGGCGAGCCGGGCGTTCTTC.

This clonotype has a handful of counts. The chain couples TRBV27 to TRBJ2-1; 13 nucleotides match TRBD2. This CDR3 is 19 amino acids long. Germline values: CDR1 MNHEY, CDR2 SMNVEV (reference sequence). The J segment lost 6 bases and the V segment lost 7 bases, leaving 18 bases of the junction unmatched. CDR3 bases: TGTGCCAGCACCCGAGGAACTAGCGGGAGGGCCAAGGGTTTCAATGAGCAGTTCTTC. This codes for CASTRGTSGRAKGFNEQFF.

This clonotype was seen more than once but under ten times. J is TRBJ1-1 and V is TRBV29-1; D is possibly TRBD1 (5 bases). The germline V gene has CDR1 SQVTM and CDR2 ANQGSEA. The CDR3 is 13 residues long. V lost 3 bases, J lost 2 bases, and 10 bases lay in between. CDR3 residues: CSVEGTQNTEAFF. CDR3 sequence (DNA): TGCAGCGTTGAGGGGACGCAAAACACTGAAGCTTTCTTT.

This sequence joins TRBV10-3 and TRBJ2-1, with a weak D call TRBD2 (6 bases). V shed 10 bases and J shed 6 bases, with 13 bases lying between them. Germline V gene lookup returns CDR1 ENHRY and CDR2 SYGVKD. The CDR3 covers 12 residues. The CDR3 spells CATGLSGNEQFF. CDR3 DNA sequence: TGTGCCACCGGCCTTAGCGGCAATGAGCAGTTCTTC.

Here the CDR3 DNA reads TGCAGCGTTGGCTCGTGGGAGCGGGAGGGCCGCTACGAGCAGTACTTC. This translates into CSVGSWEREGRYEQYF. The rearrangement links TRBV29-1 to TRBJ2-5, with 10 positions matching TRBD2. The closer fit of TRBJ2-7 to the DNA end suggests the J call may be wrong. The CDR3 consists of 16 residues. Germline V gene sequence: CDR1 SQVTM, CDR2 ANQGSEA.